In this sample, the clone carrying this TCR beta chain turned up once. Its cognate antigen is unknown. This entry comes from a study of CD4 T cells in relation to SARS-CoV-2 and coronaviruses. Whole-study findings and limits: The assay detects memory recall responses, not culture-primed primary responses. Monoreactive clones expanded significantly more to SARS-CoV-2 than crossreactive clones did. About 65% of donors had memory CD4+ clonotypes crossrecognizing SARS-CoV-2 and common cold coronavirus spike.

This CDR3 has 11 residues. Germline V gene lookup returns CDR1 DFQATT and CDR2 SNEGSKA (reference sequence). V shed 8 bases and J shed 4 bases, with 9 bases lying between them. Unexposed donor CD4+ T cells date from 2011-2018, before the COVID-19 pandemic. Data came from immunoSEQ multiplex PCR; TCRdb stores just in-frame clones and leaves some out. The profile shows around 69,000 clones, approximately 94% of them singletons. The chain carries TRBV20-1 and TRBJ1-3; no clear D. Sequencing input: naive CD4+ T cells from PBMCs. Subset specified: naive CD4+ T cells isolated by negative enrichment. This TCR was sampled from a human donor in good health. The CDR3 is CSLVIGNTIYF. CDR3 DNA sequence: TGCAGTCTCGTAATCGGAAACACCATATATTTT.